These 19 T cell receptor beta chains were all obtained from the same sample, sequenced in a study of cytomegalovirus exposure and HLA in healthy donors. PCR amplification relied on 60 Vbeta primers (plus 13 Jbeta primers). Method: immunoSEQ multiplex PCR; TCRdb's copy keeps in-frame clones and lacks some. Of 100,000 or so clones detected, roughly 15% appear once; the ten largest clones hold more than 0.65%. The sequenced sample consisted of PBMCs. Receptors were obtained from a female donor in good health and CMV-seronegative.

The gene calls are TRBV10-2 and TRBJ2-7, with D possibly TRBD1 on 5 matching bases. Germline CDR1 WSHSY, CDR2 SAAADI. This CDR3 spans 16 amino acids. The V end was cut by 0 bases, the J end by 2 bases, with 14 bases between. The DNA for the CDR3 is TGCGCCAGCAGTGAGTCGGTCCCCCTAGGGGCCTACGAGCAGTACTTC. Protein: CASSESVPLGAYEQYF.

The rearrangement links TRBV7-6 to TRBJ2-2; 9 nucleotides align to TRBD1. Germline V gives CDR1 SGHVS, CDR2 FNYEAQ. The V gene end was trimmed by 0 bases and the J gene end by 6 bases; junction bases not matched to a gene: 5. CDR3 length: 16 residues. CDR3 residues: CASSLASGQGPGELFF. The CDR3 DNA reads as TGTGCCAGCAGCTTAGCATCGGGACAGGGACCCGGGGAGCTGTTTTTT.

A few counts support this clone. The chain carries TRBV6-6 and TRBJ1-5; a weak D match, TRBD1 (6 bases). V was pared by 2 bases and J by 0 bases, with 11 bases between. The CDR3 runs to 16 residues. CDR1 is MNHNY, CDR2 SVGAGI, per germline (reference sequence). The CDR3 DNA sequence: TGTGCCAGCAGTTACGGGGCAGGGGCTAGCAATCAGCCCCAGCATTTT. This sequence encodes CASSYGAGASNQPQHF.

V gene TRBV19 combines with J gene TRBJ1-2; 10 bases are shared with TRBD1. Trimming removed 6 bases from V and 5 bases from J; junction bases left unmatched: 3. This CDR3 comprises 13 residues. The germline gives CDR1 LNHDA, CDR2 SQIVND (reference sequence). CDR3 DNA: TGTGCCAGTAGCCGGGACAGGGGTTATGGCTACACCTTC. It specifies CASSRDRGYGYTF.

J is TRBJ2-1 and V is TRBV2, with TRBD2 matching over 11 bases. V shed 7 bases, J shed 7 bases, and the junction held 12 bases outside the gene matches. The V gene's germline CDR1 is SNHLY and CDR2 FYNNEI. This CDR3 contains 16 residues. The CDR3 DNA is TGTGCCAGCAACCCCCGGACTAGCGGGTCGAAGAATGAGCAGTTCTTC. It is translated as CASNPRTSGSKNEQFF.

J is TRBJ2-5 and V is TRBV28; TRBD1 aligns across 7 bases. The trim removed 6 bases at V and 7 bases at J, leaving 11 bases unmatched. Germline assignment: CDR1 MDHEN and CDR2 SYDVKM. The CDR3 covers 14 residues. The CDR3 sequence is CASSSLRGLGTQYF. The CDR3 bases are TGTGCCAGCAGCTCCCTCAGGGGGTTGGGGACCCAGTACTTC.

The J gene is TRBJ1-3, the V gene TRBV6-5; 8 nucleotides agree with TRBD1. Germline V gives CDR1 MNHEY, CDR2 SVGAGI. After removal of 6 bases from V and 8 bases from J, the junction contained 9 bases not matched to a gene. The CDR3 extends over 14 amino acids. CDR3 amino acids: CASRRYRGEDTIYF. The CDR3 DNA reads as TGTGCCAGCAGGAGATACAGGGGGGAGGACACCATATATTTT.

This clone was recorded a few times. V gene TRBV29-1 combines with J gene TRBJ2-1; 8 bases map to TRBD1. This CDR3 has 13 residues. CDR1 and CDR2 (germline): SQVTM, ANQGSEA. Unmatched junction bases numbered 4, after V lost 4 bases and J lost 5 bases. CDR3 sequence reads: CSVVGGQDNEQFF. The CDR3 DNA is TGCAGCGTTGTGGGGGGACAGGACAATGAGCAGTTCTTC.

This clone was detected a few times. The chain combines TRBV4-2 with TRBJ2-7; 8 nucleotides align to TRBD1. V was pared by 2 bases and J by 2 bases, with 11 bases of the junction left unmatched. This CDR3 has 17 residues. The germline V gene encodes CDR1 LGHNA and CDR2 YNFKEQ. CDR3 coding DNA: TGTGCCAGCAGCCAATTACGTGGGACAGGCGTCACCTACGAGCAGTACTTC. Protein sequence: CASSQLRGTGVTYEQYF.

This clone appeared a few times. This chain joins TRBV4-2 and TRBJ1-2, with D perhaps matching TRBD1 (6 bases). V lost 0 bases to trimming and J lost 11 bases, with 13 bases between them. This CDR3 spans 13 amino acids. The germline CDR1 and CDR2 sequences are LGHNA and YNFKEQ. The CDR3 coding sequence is TGTGCCAGCAGCCAAGAATTGACAGGCGGGTACACCTTC. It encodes CASSQELTGGYTF.

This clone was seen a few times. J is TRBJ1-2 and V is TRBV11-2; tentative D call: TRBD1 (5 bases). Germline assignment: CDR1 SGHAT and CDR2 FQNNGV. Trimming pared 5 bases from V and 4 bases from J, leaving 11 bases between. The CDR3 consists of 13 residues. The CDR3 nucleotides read TGTGCCAGCAGCACCGACAGAATCTATGGCTACACCTTC. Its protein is CASSTDRIYGYTF.

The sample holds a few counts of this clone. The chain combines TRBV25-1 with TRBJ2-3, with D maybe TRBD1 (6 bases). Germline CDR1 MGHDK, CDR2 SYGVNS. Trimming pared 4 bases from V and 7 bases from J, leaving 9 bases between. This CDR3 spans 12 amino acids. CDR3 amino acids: CASSGTAYTQYF. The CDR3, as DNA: TGTGCCAGCAGTGGGACAGCCTATACGCAGTATTTT.

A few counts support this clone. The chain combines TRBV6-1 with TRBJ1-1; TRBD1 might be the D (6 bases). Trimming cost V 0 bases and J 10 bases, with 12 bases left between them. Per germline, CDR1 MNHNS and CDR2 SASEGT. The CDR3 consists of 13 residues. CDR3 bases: TGTGCCAGCAGTGAAGCGCAGGGGCGCGGAGCTTTCTTT. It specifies CASSEAQGRGAFF.

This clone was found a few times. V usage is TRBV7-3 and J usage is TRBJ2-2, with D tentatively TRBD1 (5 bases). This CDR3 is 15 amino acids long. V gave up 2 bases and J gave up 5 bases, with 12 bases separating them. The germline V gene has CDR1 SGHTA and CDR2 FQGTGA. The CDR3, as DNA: TGTGCCAGCAGCTTAGATGGGGCGGTTACCGGGGAGCTGTTTTTT. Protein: CASSLDGAVTGELFF.

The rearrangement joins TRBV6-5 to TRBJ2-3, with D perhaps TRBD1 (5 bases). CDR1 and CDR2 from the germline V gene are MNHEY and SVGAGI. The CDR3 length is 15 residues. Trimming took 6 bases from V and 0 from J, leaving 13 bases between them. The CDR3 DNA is TGTGCCAGCAGACCTCTACAGGCTAGCACAGATACGCAGTATTTT. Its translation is CASRPLQASTDTQYF.

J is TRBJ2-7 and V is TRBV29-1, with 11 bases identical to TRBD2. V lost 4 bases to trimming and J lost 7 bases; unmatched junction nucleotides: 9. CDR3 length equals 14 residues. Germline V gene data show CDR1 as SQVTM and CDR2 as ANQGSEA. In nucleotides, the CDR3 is TGCAGCGTTGCGGAACTAGCGGGAGTGGGGGAGCAGTACTTC. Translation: CSVAELAGVGEQYF.

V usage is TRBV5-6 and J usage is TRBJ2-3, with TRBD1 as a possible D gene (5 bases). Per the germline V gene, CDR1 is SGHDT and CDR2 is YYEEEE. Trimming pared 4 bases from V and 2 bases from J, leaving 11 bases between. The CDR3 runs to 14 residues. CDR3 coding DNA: TGTGCCAGCAGCCAGAACAGGCCCACAGATACGCAGTATTTT. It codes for CASSQNRPTDTQYF.

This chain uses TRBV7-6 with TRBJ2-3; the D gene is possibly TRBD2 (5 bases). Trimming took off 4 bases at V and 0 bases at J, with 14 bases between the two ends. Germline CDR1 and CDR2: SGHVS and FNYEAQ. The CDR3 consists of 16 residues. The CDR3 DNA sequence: TGTGCCAGCAGCTCCCTAGCAGAAACTAGCACAGATACGCAGTATTTT. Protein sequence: CASSSLAETSTDTQYF.

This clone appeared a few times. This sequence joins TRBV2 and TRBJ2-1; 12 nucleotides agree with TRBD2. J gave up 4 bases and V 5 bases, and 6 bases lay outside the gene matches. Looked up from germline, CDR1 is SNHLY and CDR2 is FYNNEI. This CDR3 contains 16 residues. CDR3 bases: TGTGCCAGCAGTTCACTAGCGGGGGGAGAGTACAATGAGCAGTTCTTC. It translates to CASSSLAGGEYNEQFF.